This T cell receptor beta chain was observed in a study of T cell clonality in common variable immunodeficiency. TCRdb's table, derived via immunoSEQ multiplex PCR, lists solely in-frame clones and lacks some. The sample holds about 81,000 clones, and no clone turns up only once. V lost 7 bases and J 0 bases, leaving 11 bases between the germline ends. The CDR3 is 13 residues long. Germline-derived CDR1 and CDR2 are SGHRS and YFSETQ. This clone was found many times. Its antigen is undetermined. The CDR3 is cut off 3 residues early in the read; its end comes from the germline J gene. Study outcomes and limitations: Common variable immunodeficiency TCR beta sequences reportedly had fewer deletions and N-nucleotide insertions. Compared with controls, CVID subjects had fewer shared TCRbeta clones.

The TCR was taken from a person aged 18 to 70 in good health. Specimen: peripheral blood mononuclear cells. The gene calls are TRBV5-1 and TRBJ2-7; maybe TRBD1 (5 bases). The sequenced CDR3 bases are TGCGCCAGCTCAGGGTTTACCTCCTACGAG. It encodes CASSGFTSYE. The whole CDR3 reads CASSGFTSYEQYF.